What follows are 6 T cell receptor beta chains derived from one specimen sequenced in a study of blood T cell repertoires in COVID-19. Method: immunoSEQ multiplex PCR; TCRdb's copy keeps in-frame clones and lacks some. The repertoire holds 190,000 or so clones, 80% to 90% seen once, with approximately 8% in the top ten. Material for sequencing was PBMCs or T cells enriched from blood (not recorded which). Receptor source: a woman younger than 30 who had recovered from COVID-19.

The chain carries TRBV27 and TRBJ2-3; 15 bases agree with TRBD2. Germline lookup yields CDR1 MNHEY and CDR2 SMNVEV (reference sequence). Trimming took 7 bases from V and 5 from J; bases not matched to a gene: 7. This CDR3 has 16 residues. The CDR3 here is CASTGTSGGIKDTQYF. The CDR3, as DNA: TGTGCCAGCACAGGGACTAGCGGGGGGATAAAAGATACGCAGTATTTT.

The chain employs TRBV3-1 (or the pseudogene TRBV3-2) and TRBJ1-6, with unresolved D. The germline gives CDR1 LGHDT, CDR2 YNNKEL (reference sequence). Trimming left V 1 base short and J 11 bases short, with 15 bases between. The CDR3 has 15 amino acids. The CDR3 protein is CASSQGSGLGTPLHF. The CDR3 DNA is TGTGCCAGCAGCCAAGGGTCGGGGTTGGGGACACCCCTCCACTTT.

This chain's CDR3 is CASRGLQGPYGYTF. Written as DNA, the CDR3 is TGTGCCAGCAGGGGACTCCAGGGACCCTATGGCTACACCTTC. V and J are TRBV6-5 and TRBJ1-2; D may be TRBD1 (5 bases). Germline V lookup: CDR1 MNHEY, CDR2 SVGAGI. Between the trimmed V and J ends, which lost 6 bases and 4 bases, there was a span of 15 bases. The CDR3 contains 14 residues.

Ten or more counts support this clone. Other nucleotide sequences from this sample produce the same CDR3. V is TRBV6-4 and J is TRBJ2-2, with TRBD2 identical over 10 bases. V dropped 3 bases and J dropped 5; count of bases not matched to a gene: 0. Germline V gene data show CDR1 as MRHNA and CDR2 as SNTAGT. The CDR3 consists of 14 residues. The CDR3 bases are TGTGCCAGCAGTGAAGCGGGGGGGACCGGGGAGCTGTTTTTT. Its translation is CASSEAGGTGELFF.

The genes are TRBV5-4 and TRBJ2-1, with 8 bases identical to TRBD1. J was trimmed by 1 base and V by 4 bases; bases with no gene match: 4. Germline values: CDR1 SGHNT, CDR2 YYREEE (reference sequence). This CDR3 comprises 15 residues. This CDR3 is CASSPRGRSYNEQFF. The CDR3 DNA reads as TGTGCCAGCAGCCCCAGGGGGCGGTCCTACAATGAGCAGTTCTTC.

This clone has only a few counts. The chain is built from TRBV27 and TRBJ1-5; 8 bases line up with TRBD1. Germline V gene sequence: CDR1 MNHEY, CDR2 SMNVEV (reference sequence). The CDR3 is 14 amino acids. V was pared by 5 bases and J by 5 bases, with 5 bases of the junction left unmatched. The CDR3 region is CASSPDRGHQPQHF. In nucleotides, the CDR3 is TGTGCCAGCAGTCCCGACAGGGGTCATCAGCCCCAGCATTTT.